Listed below are T cell receptor beta chains from one sample, sequenced in a study of beta chain features in type 1 diabetes. Using immunoSEQ multiplex PCR, the repertoire was profiled, and TCRdb retains in-frame clones only, with some absent. The data hold around 500,000 clones, with over 9.5% observed a single time. The specimen sequenced was naive CD4+ T cells from blood. Receptor source: a woman between 18 and 29 years old in good health. CDR3s include the opening cysteine and the closing phenylalanine or tryptophan. The order of the fields is V gene, D gene, clone size, J gene, CDR3 DNA, CDR3 protein. The D gene is left open where the match is weak. Rows may omit the clone size; those that give it use once, few, many or a size class.

V: TRBV23-1; D: -; size: -; J: TRBJ1-2; DNA: TGCGCCAGCAGTCAATCGTGCGGAGGGGAGTACTATGGCTACACCTTC; CDR3: CASSQSCGGEYYGYTF
V: TRBV7-2; D: -; size: few; J: TRBJ2-5; DNA: TGTGCCAGCAGCCAAAGGGATATAGAGACCCAGTACTTC; CDR3: CASSQRDIETQYF
V: TRBV4-1; D: -; size: few; J: TRBJ2-3; DNA: TGCGCCAGCAGCCAAGTAGGGCGGTCTAGCACAGATACGCAGTATTTT; CDR3: CASSQVGRSSTDTQYF
V: TRBV5-1; D: -; size: -; J: TRBJ2-1; DNA: TGCGCCAGCAAGGACAGCGGGATCTACAATGAGCAGTTCTTC; CDR3: CASKDSGIYNEQFF
V: TRBV29-1; D: -; size: -; J: TRBJ2-7; DNA: TGCAGCGTTGAAGGGGGCGGGAAGTCGCCCTACGAGCAGTACTTC; CDR3: CSVEGGGKSPYEQYF
V: TRBV30; D: TRBD1; size: few; J: TRBJ1-2; DNA: TGTGCCTGGAGTACCTGGGGACAGGGAGCGGATGGCTACACCTTC; CDR3: CAWSTWGQGADGYTF
V: TRBV10-3; D: -; size: few; J: TRBJ1-2; DNA: TGTGCCATCAGAGACCAGGGTTTCGGTGGCTACACCTTC; CDR3: CAIRDQGFGGYTF
V: TRBV7-9; D: -; size: -; J: TRBJ2-7; DNA: TGTGCCAGCAGCTCCGGGGGGCCCCCGGGCGAGCAGTACTTC; CDR3: CASSSGGPPGEQYF
V: TRBV18; D: -; size: few; J: TRBJ2-7; DNA: TGTGCCAGCTCACCACCCGGAAGGCCCCACGAGCAGTACTTC; CDR3: CASSPPGRPHEQYF
V: TRBV5-4; D: -; size: -; J: TRBJ1-4; DNA: TGTGCCAGCAGCTCAATTGCAACTAATGAAAAACTGTTTTTT; CDR3: CASSSIATNEKLFF
V: TRBV7-8; D: TRBD1; size: -; J: TRBJ2-5; DNA: TGTGCCAGCAGCGCGGACAGGGGCGACTACCAAGAGACCCAGTACTTC; CDR3: CASSADRGDYQETQYF